Presented here are 28 T cell receptor beta chains from one specimen sequenced in a study of cytomegalovirus exposure and HLA in healthy donors. The primer mix had 60 Vbeta and 13 Jbeta primers. Clones were read by immunoSEQ multiplex PCR, and TCRdb kept only the in-frame ones, dropping some. Counted here are 200,000 to 300,000 clones, approximately 82% occurring once; the ten biggest clones make up approximately 8.4%. Material: PBMCs. The receptor source for this set is a woman aged 55-70 years in good health and CMV-seropositive.

This chain connects TRBV5-4 to TRBJ1-2; D is possibly TRBD1 (5 bases). This CDR3 has 15 amino acids. Germline CDR1 is SGHNT and CDR2 is YYREEE (reference sequence). The V end lost 2 bases, the J end lost 2 bases, and 13 bases lay between the germline ends. This chain's CDR3 is CASSFGAERNYGYTF. The CDR3 nucleotides are TGTGCCAGCAGCTTTGGGGCCGAGAGGAACTATGGCTACACCTTC.

This clone was seen once. The chain uses TRBV10-1 and TRBJ2-1; 10 positions agree with TRBD2. The CDR3 length is 14 residues. Losses at the gene ends were 6 bases for V and 6 bases for J; bases not matched to a gene: 5. From germline, CDR1 is WNHNN and CDR2 SYGVQD (reference sequence). Here the CDR3 reads CASSSGRAGNEQFF. The DNA for the CDR3 is TGCGCCAGCAGCAGCGGGAGGGCCGGCAATGAGCAGTTCTTC.

This rearrangement joins TRBV6-5 to TRBJ2-1, with 7 bases fitting TRBD2. V gave up 10 bases and J gave up 7 bases; unmatched junction bases: 13. Looked up from germline, CDR1 is MNHEY and CDR2 is SVGAGI. The CDR3 has 14 amino acids. The CDR3 DNA reads as TGTGCCACGGTGGGCGGGAGAGGTCAGAATGAGCAGTTCTTC. Residues: CATVGGRGQNEQFF.

The J gene is TRBJ2-7, the V gene TRBV23-1; no reliable D call. TRBV23-1 carries the ORF label, with uncertain function. This CDR3 comprises 14 residues. V lost 1 base and J 4 bases, leaving 11 bases between the germline ends. CDR3 nucleotides: TGCGCCAGCAGTCAATTGAACAGCTTGTACGAGCAGTACTTC. It codes for CASSQLNSLYEQYF.

The rearrangement joins TRBV5-1 to TRBJ2-1, with D perhaps matching TRBD2 (6 bases). The V and J ends lost 2 bases and 6 bases respectively, with 12 bases between them. CDR1 and CDR2 from the germline V gene are SGHRS and YFSETQ. The CDR3 loop spans 14 amino acids. The CDR3 region is CASSLEAGSNEQFF. In DNA form, the CDR3 reads TGCGCCAGCAGCTTAGAGGCGGGAAGCAATGAGCAGTTCTTC.

The V call is TRBV27, the J call TRBJ2-7; 9 bases agree with TRBD1. Germline V gene lookup returns CDR1 MNHEY and CDR2 SMNVEV (reference sequence). This CDR3 is built from 14 residues. The CDR3 spells CVSSLGTGPYEQYF. The CDR3 region has the DNA TGTGTCTCCAGTTTAGGGACAGGGCCCTACGAGCAGTACTTC.

This clone was observed a single time. The chain is built from TRBV19 and TRBJ2-3, with TRBD1 identical over 9 bases. V shed 3 bases and J 3 bases; nucleotides not matched to a gene: 7. The CDR3 covers 16 residues. The germline CDR1 and CDR2 sequences are LNHDA and SQIVND (reference sequence). The CDR3 nucleotides are TGTGCCAGTAGTATCCAACAGGGGGCAGGGACAGATACGCAGTATTTT. Protein product: CASSIQQGAGTDTQYF.

The V call is TRBV10-3, the J call TRBJ2-6; the match to TRBD2 covers 9 bases. Germline CDR1 and CDR2: ENHRY and SYGVKD. V was clipped by 3 bases and J by 0 bases; unmatched bases: 9. This CDR3 has 19 amino acids. In nucleotides, the CDR3 is TGTGCCATCAGTGACCTTCTAGCGGGGTACAGCTCTGGGGCCAACGTCCTGACTTTC. Protein: CAISDLLAGYSSGANVLTF.

The V gene is TRBV5-1, the J gene TRBJ1-2, with D perhaps matching TRBD1 (6 bases). V lost 6 bases and J lost 4, with 13 bases in between. Per germline, CDR1 SGHRS and CDR2 YFSETQ. The CDR3 consists of 13 residues. CDR3 sequence reads: CASNPGVSYGYTF. CDR3 coding DNA: TGCGCCAGCAACCCAGGGGTGAGCTATGGCTACACCTTC. The entire variable domain, with the rest obtained from reference TRBV5-1 and TRBJ1-2, is as follows: KAGVTQTPRYLIKTRGQQVTLSCSPISGHRSVSWYQQTPGQGLQFLFEYFSETQRNKGNFPGRFSGRQFSNSRSEMNVSTLELGDSALYLCASNPGVSYGYTFGSGTRLTVV.

V and J are TRBV5-4 and TRBJ2-2; D may be TRBD2 (5 bases). Germline V gene lookup returns CDR1 SGHNT and CDR2 YYREEE (reference sequence). V dropped 0 bases and J dropped 4 bases, with 13 bases sitting between them. The CDR3 contains 16 residues. CDR3: CASSLAGVYLTGELFF. CDR3 bases: TGTGCCAGCAGCTTGGCCGGGGTCTACCTCACCGGGGAGCTGTTTTTT.

This sequence joins TRBV6-1 and TRBJ1-2; no clear D. Germline V gene data show CDR1 as MNHNS and CDR2 as SASEGT. CDR3 length: 13 residues. The germline V and J ends were trimmed by 4 bases and 6 bases, with 12 bases remaining between them. The CDR3 DNA reads as TGTGCCAGCAGTGCTACCGGGATAGATGGCTACACCTTC. Amino acids: CASSATGIDGYTF.

The rearrangement joins TRBV5-1 to TRBJ2-1, with D possibly being TRBD2 (5 bases). The CDR3 is 17 residues long. The V end was cut by 3 bases, the J end by 5 bases, with 21 bases between. Germline V gene lookup returns CDR1 SGHRS and CDR2 YFSETQ. The CDR3 protein is CASSSRTPTNPDNEQFF. The CDR3 DNA is TGCGCCAGCAGCTCACGGACTCCTACCAACCCGGACAATGAGCAGTTCTTC.

The rearrangement links TRBV7-9 to TRBJ1-4; TRBD1 matches 9 bases. CDR3 size: 15 residues. V was clipped by 6 bases and J by 7 bases; unmatched bases: 9. Germline V gives CDR1 SEHNR, CDR2 FQNEAQ (reference sequence). The CDR3 DNA is TGTGCCAGCAGGGCGCCGGGACAGGGTGTTGAAAAACTGTTTTTT. Residues: CASRAPGQGVEKLFF.

The V and J genes are TRBV9 and TRBJ1-2; 8 nucleotides match TRBD1. CDR1 is SGDLS, CDR2 YYNGEE, per germline. Germline trimming cut 0 bases from V and 7 bases from J; bases unmatched to any gene: 14. The CDR3 consists of 17 residues. Written as DNA, the CDR3 is TGTGCCAGCAGCGTAGAGGTCGGGAGACAGGGGAGGGGTGGCTACACCTTC. Its protein product is CASSVEVGRQGRGGYTF. Looking up the rest from reference TRBV9 and TRBJ1-2 gives the full variable domain: DSGVTQTPKHLITATGQRVTLRCSPRSGDLSVYWYQQSLDQGLQFLIQYYNGEERAKGNILERFSAQQFPDLHSELNLSSLELGDSALYFCASSVEVGRQGRGGYTFGSGTRLTVV.

The chain combines TRBV10-3 with TRBJ1-5; 12 bases align to TRBD1. In germline, CDR1 is ENHRY, CDR2 SYGVKD. The CDR3 is 14 amino acids. V lost 10 bases to trimming and J lost 6 bases; unmatched junction nucleotides: 7. CDR3 sequence (DNA): TGTGCCACAACCGGGACAGGGGGCGTTCAGCCCCAGCATTTT. This codes for CATTGTGGVQPQHF.

The chain links TRBV6-5 to TRBJ1-5, with 7 positions matching TRBD1. V shed 6 bases and J 7 bases; nucleotides not matched to a gene: 6. Germline-derived CDR1 and CDR2 are MNHEY and SVGAGI. This CDR3 has 13 residues. The CDR3, as DNA: TGTGCCAGCAGCCACCCCAGGGGGCAGCCCCAGCATTTT. Its protein is CASSHPRGQPQHF.

The V and J genes are TRBV7-2 and TRBJ1-5; TRBD1 aligns across 9 bases. The CDR3 is 14 residues long. Germline CDR1 reads SGHTA; CDR2 reads FQGNSA. Unmatched junction bases numbered 8, after V lost 7 bases and J lost 7 bases. The DNA for the CDR3 is TGTGCCAGCAATATACAGGGGGCGGGGCAGCCCCAGCATTTT. Translation: CASNIQGAGQPQHF.

The J gene is TRBJ2-1, the V gene TRBV28; TRBD1 might be the D (5 bases). This CDR3 comprises 16 residues. Germline V gives CDR1 MDHEN, CDR2 SYDVKM. V was pared by 2 bases and J by 0 bases, with 11 bases between. CDR3 nucleotide sequence: TGTGCCAGCAGTTTAAAGTCAGACAGCTCCTACAATGAGCAGTTCTTC. Its translation is CASSLKSDSSYNEQFF.

This chain's CDR3 is CASSTADRVYEQYF. The CDR3, as DNA: TGTGCCAGTAGTACAGCGGACAGGGTGTACGAGCAGTACTTC. The V and J genes are TRBV19 and TRBJ2-7; 8 bases are a match to TRBD1. CDR3 size: 14 residues. CDR1 is LNHDA, CDR2 SQIVND, per germline (reference sequence). Trimming at V came to 4 bases and at J to 4 bases, leaving 6 bases not matched to a gene.

The CDR3 DNA follows: TGTGCCAGCAGTACCGAAACCGCAGGAAAAGCTAACTATGGCTACACCTTC. It translates to CASSTETAGKANYGYTF. The rearrangement uses TRBV2 and TRBJ1-2; no clear D. The length of the CDR3 is 17 residues. With 5 bases removed from V and 0 bases from J, the gap between germline ends came to 19 bases. The germline gives CDR1 SNHLY, CDR2 FYNNEI.

The rearrangement joins TRBV29-1 to TRBJ1-1; D remains unclear. The germline CDR1 and CDR2 sequences are SQVTM and ANQGSEA. The CDR3 sequence is 13 residues long. Trimming stripped 4 bases from V and 0 bases from J, with 9 bases between. CDR3 coding DNA: TGCAGCGTTGTCGTGGCGGTGAACACTGAAGCTTTCTTT. Protein product: CSVVVAVNTEAFF.

This rearrangement joins TRBV30 to TRBJ2-7, with TRBD1 as a possible D gene (5 bases). CDR3 length: 15 residues. The V and J ends lost 4 bases and 2 bases respectively, with 18 bases between them. Germline V gives CDR1 GTSNPN, CDR2 SVGIG (reference sequence). The CDR3 loop reads CAWTPTDFPPYEQYF. Here the CDR3 DNA reads TGTGCCTGGACCCCGACAGATTTCCCCCCCTACGAGCAGTACTTC.

For the CDR3, the DNA is TGTGCCAGTGGGAGCAGGGGGCCGGAAGCTAACTATGGCTACACCTTC. Translating gives CASGSRGPEANYGYTF. The chain uses TRBV19 and TRBJ1-2, with 8 bases fitting TRBD1. The CDR3 extends over 16 amino acids. The germline CDR1 and CDR2 sequences are LNHDA and SQIVND (reference sequence). The V and J ends lost 8 bases and 0 bases, in that order; junction bases with no gene match: 11.

This chain connects TRBV28 to TRBJ2-3; a weak D match, TRBD1 (6 bases). This CDR3 contains 17 residues. The germline V gene encodes CDR1 MDHEN and CDR2 SYDVKM. V shed 5 bases and J shed 2 bases, with 20 bases lying between them. The CDR3 sequence is CASSPSRGAGDTDTQYF. In DNA, the CDR3 is TGTGCCAGCAGTCCCAGTCGAGGGGCAGGGGACACAGATACGCAGTATTTT.

The V and J genes are TRBV12-5 and TRBJ2-4, with 8 bases fitting TRBD1. Germline lookup yields CDR1 LGHNT and CDR2 FRNRAP. J gave up 9 bases and V 1 base, and 2 bases lay outside the gene matches. The CDR3 loop spans 13 amino acids. CDR3 protein: CASGLGGTGIQYF. The CDR3 DNA reads TGTGCTAGTGGTTTGGGGGGGACAGGCATTCAGTACTTC.

The chain links TRBV5-1 to TRBJ1-2, with 9 bases lining up with TRBD1. The CDR3 loop spans 17 amino acids. Germline loops: CDR1 SGHRS, CDR2 YFSETQ. V dropped 4 bases and J dropped 4; count of bases not matched to a gene: 14. CDR3 coding DNA: TGCGCCAGCAGCGACGGGACAGGGAGAGGGTATGGCTATGGCTACACCTTC. It codes for CASSDGTGRGYGYGYTF.

This chain links TRBV28 with TRBJ2-7, with 9 bases fitting TRBD2. V gave up 7 bases and J gave up 4 bases; unmatched junction bases: 17. The length of the CDR3 is 17 residues. Germline values: CDR1 MDHEN, CDR2 SYDVKM. The CDR3 region has the DNA TGTGCCAGCAAAGGCGGGAGGGCCTTTTACGGCGGATACGAGCAGTACTTC. Protein product: CASKGGRAFYGGYEQYF.

The chain joins TRBV29-1 to TRBJ2-1, with D perhaps TRBD2 (5 bases). Deletions cut 7 bases from V and 4 bases from J, with 11 bases between. The CDR3 is made up of 12 amino acids. In germline, CDR1 is SQVTM, CDR2 ANQGSEA. The CDR3 region is CSALTGYNEQFF. The CDR3 DNA follows: TGCAGCGCCCTGACGGGGTACAATGAGCAGTTCTTC.